Listed below are T cell receptor beta chains from one sample, sequenced in a study of T cell responses to AZD1222 COVID-19 vaccine. TCRdb keeps only in-frame clones here, not all; method: immunoSEQ multiplex PCR. The sample consists of more than 140,000 clones, about nine tenths of them appearing once. The sample consisted of peripheral blood, taken on day 0 of MenACWY control vaccination. These receptor sequences come from an adult in good health. Each CDR3 is given with its conserved first and last residue. The D gene is left open where the match is weak. Rows may omit the clone size; those that give it use once, few, many or a size class.

J gene | D gene | clone size | V gene | CDR3 DNA | CDR3 protein
TRBJ1-3 | . | . | TRBV6-1 | TGTGCCAGCAGTGAATTACGGGGGGAGGCCACCATATATTTT | CASSELRGEATIYF
TRBJ2-2 | . | . | TRBV7-9 | TGTGCCAGCAGCTTGGGGAGGAGCACCGGGGAGCTGTTTTTT | CASSLGRSTGELFF
TRBJ1-2 | TRBD1 | . | TRBV9 | TGTGCCAGCAGCGCTCGGGACAGGAGTTTCTATGGCTACACCTTC | CASSARDRSFYGYTF
TRBJ1-2 | . | . | TRBV4-1 | TGCGCCAGCAGCCAAGCAGCAACAGCCGACAACTATGGCTACACCTTC | CASSQAATADNYGYTF
TRBJ2-7 | TRBD2 | . | TRBV7-2 | TGTGCCAGCACCAAGCGGGACTCCTACGAGCAGTACTTC | CASTKRDSYEQYF
TRBJ1-6 | . | . | TRBV3-1/TRBV3-2 | TGTGCCAGCAGGCAACAGGGTAACTATAATTCACCCCTCCACTTT | CASRQQGNYNSPLHF
TRBJ2-7 | TRBD2 | few | TRBV3-1/TRBV3-2 | TGTGCCAGCAGGCGCGGGGGGCCCAGCTCCTACGAGCAGTACTTC | CASRRGGPSSYEQYF
TRBJ1-4 | . | . | TRBV7-6 | TGTGCCAGCAGCTTTACGCAGGGGCATGAAAAACTGTTTTTT | CASSFTQGHEKLFF
TRBJ2-7 | . | . | TRBV11-3 | TGTGCCAGCAGCGAGGAGAGGGTTTCCTCCTACGAGCAGTACTTC | CASSEERVSSYEQYF
TRBJ2-1 | . | few | TRBV21-1 | TGTGCCAGCAGCAAAGAGGCGACTAGAGGAAACAATGAGCAGTTCTTC | CASSKEATRGNNEQFF
TRBJ2-6 | . | once | TRBV19 | TGTGCCAGTAGTATGAGACCGGCTGGGGCCAACGTCCTGACTTTC | CASSMRPAGANVLTF
TRBJ2-3 | . | . | TRBV7-9 | TGTGCCAGCAGCTTAGCGGAGTCTGCAAGCACAGATACGCAGTATTTT | CASSLAESASTDTQYF
TRBJ2-2 | . | few | TRBV9 | TGTGCCAGCAGTCAGACACAGGCCACCGGGGAGCTGTTTTTT | CASSQTQATGELFF
TRBJ1-2 | TRBD1 | few | TRBV27 | TGTGCCAGCAGTTCAAGGGGGCATCAGGATGGCTACACCTTC | CASSSRGHQDGYTF
TRBJ2-7 | . | once | TRBV7-2 | TGTGCCAGCAGCCTACTTCGGGGGTACGAGCAGTACTTC | CASSLLRGYEQYF
TRBJ1-2 | . | few | TRBV19 | TGTGCCAGTAGGACCTTAGCGACAGGAGGGAACTATGGCTACACCTTC | CASRTLATGGNYGYTF
TRBJ2-7 | . | . | TRBV7-2 | TGTGCCAGCAGCTTACAAAAGGGACCCTACGAGCAGTACTTC | CASSLQKGPYEQYF
TRBJ1-2 | . | . | TRBV13 | TGTGCCAGCAGCGCCGGGGCCGAATACTATGGCTACACCTTC | CASSAGAEYYGYTF
TRBJ2-7 | . | . | TRBV20-1 | TGCAGTGCTAGTATTTTTCGCAGCTCCTACGAGCAGTACTTC | CSASIFRSSYEQYF
TRBJ2-5 | . | . | TRBV3-1/TRBV3-2 | TGTGCCAGCAGCCAAGCTGAGACCCAGTACTTC | CASSQAETQYF